This TCR beta chain was captured in a study of cytomegalovirus exposure and HLA in healthy donors. The CDR3 sequence is 14 residues long. V was pared by 3 bases and J by 2 bases, with 10 bases between. From germline, CDR1 is MNHEY and CDR2 SVGAGI. The PCR was carried out with 60 Vbeta primers and 13 Jbeta primers. Libraries were prepared by immunoSEQ multiplex PCR; TCRdb keeps only in-frame clonotypes and omits some of them. The table records 55,000 to 90,000 clones, around 81% of them present only once. The gene calls are TRBV6-5 and TRBJ1-2; TRBD1 is a possible D gene (5 bases). The sequenced sample consisted of PBMCs. This clonotype was obtained from a man in his fifties in good health and CMV-seronegative. CDR3 sequence: CASSYIPGNYGYTF. The DNA for the CDR3 is TGTGCCAGCAGTTATATCCCAGGGAACTATGGCTACACCTTC.